One sample yielded the 20 T cell receptor beta chains listed below, sequenced in a study of T cells after yellow fever vaccination. TCRdb called the 5' RACE reads again in MiXCR, with one record for every CDR3 protein. The repertoire holds 500,000 to 650,000 distinct CDR3 sequences, with approximately 15% as singletons. The sample in question was PBMCs, obtained on the day of the yellow fever booster vaccination. The receptors stem from a man in his thirties or forties who received the YFV17D yellow fever vaccine.

J is TRBJ1-4 and V is TRBV5-1, with D possibly being TRBD1 (6 bases). The germline V and J ends were trimmed by 0 bases and 8 bases, with 17 bases remaining between them. This CDR3 is built from 16 residues. In germline, CDR1 is SGHRS, CDR2 YFSETQ. As DNA, the CDR3 is TGCGCCAGCAGCTTGGGGGACATCCCTCGGAGGGAAAAACTGTTTTTT. Encoded protein: CASSLGDIPRREKLFF. Full variable domain (remainder filled in from reference TRBV5-1 and TRBJ1-4): KAGVTQTPRYLIKTRGQQVTLSCSPISGHRSVSWYQQTPGQGLQFLFEYFSETQRNKGNFPGRFSGRQFSNSRSEMNVSTLELGDSALYLCASSLGDIPRREKLFFGSGTQLSVL.

This clonotype came up a few times. The V gene is TRBV20-1, the J gene TRBJ2-5; a possible D gene is TRBD1 (6 bases). Trimming took 0 bases from V and 1 from J, leaving 18 bases between them. This CDR3 is 17 amino acids long. CDR1 is DFQATT and CDR2 is SNEGSKA in the germline V gene (reference sequence). The CDR3 DNA sequence: TGCAGTGCTAGAGATCCCAGGGGTATGGATCTCCAAGAGACCCAGTACTTC. Translation gives CSARDPRGMDLQETQYF.

The chain combines TRBV7-8 with TRBJ2-1; no clear D. The CDR3 has 14 amino acids. The germline CDR1 and CDR2 sequences are SGHVS and FQNEAQ. Deletions cut 5 bases from V and 5 bases from J, with 13 bases between. The CDR3 nucleotides read TGTGCCAGCAGCCCCCCAACAGAAAACAATGAGCAGTTCTTC. Its protein product is CASSPPTENNEQFF.

In its sample, this clonotype was seen many times. J is TRBJ2-7 and V is TRBV7-3; 8 bases fit TRBD1. This CDR3 is 15 amino acids long. After removal of 5 bases from V and 8 bases from J, the junction contained 14 bases not matched to a gene. Germline V gives CDR1 SGHTA, CDR2 FQGTGA. The chain's CDR3 is CASSRTTGTGSQQYF. The CDR3 DNA is TGTGCCAGCAGCCGAACCACCGGGACAGGTTCCCAGCAGTACTTC.

This clonotype was detected ten times or more. V and J are TRBV12-3 or TRBV12-4 and TRBJ1-5; perhaps TRBD1 as D (5 bases). Between the trimmed V and J ends, which lost 5 bases and 0 bases, there was a span of 11 bases. The CDR3 consists of 15 residues. The CDR3 nucleotides are TGTGCCAGCAGTCGGGGCCCATATAGCAATCAGCCCCAGCATTTT. Translated, it gives CASSRGPYSNQPQHF.

The chain joins TRBV24-1 to TRBJ2-2; D possibly corresponds to TRBD1 (6 bases). This CDR3 contains 15 residues. Germline V gives CDR1 KGHDR, CDR2 SFDVKD. V was trimmed by 7 bases and J by 4 bases, leaving 15 bases between them. Here the CDR3 DNA reads TGTGCCACCAGGGCATTCTACAGGGTCACCGGGGAGCTGTTTTTT. Translation: CATRAFYRVTGELFF.

The J gene is TRBJ2-1, the V gene TRBV5-1; 9 nucleotides match TRBD2. Germline CDR1 is SGHRS and CDR2 is YFSETQ. The CDR3 has 16 amino acids. J was trimmed by 6 bases and V by 4 bases; bases with no gene match: 11. CDR3 nucleotide sequence: TGCGCCAGCAGCGCCGGAGGGACTAGCTTGGCCAATGAGCAGTTCTTC. Protein product: CASSAGGTSLANEQFF.

The CDR3 reads CASNPGLAGSDTQYF. CDR3 bases: TGTGCCAGCAACCCGGGACTAGCGGGATCAGATACGCAGTATTTT. The chain links TRBV6-1 to TRBJ2-3, with TRBD2 matching over 13 bases. The V segment lost 7 bases and the J segment 4 bases; nucleotides outside the gene matches: 5. The germline gives CDR1 MNHNS, CDR2 SASEGT. The CDR3 consists of 15 residues.

This clonotype has just a few counts. The chain couples TRBV5-1 to TRBJ1-3, with D perhaps TRBD1 (5 bases). CDR1 is SGHRS, CDR2 YFSETQ, per germline. This CDR3 region has 14 residues. V was pared by 4 bases and J by 4 bases, with 12 bases between. The DNA for the CDR3 is TGCGCCAGCAGCCGGGACCTTCCGGGAAACACCATATATTTT. Its protein is CASSRDLPGNTIYF.

There are a few counts of this clonotype. The chain uses TRBV28 and TRBJ2-1; D may be TRBD2 (6 bases). Trimming stripped 10 bases from V and 4 bases from J, with 8 bases between. CDR3 size: 11 residues. CDR1 and CDR2 from the germline V gene are MDHEN and SYDVKM. CDR3 sequence reads: CATAGYNEQFF. The DNA for the CDR3 is TGTGCCACCGCGGGGTACAATGAGCAGTTCTTC.

This clonotype has just a few counts. The rearrangement joins TRBV20-1 to TRBJ1-2; TRBD1 is a possible D gene (5 bases). The V gene lost 3 bases and the J gene lost 5 bases, with 10 bases spanning the gap. CDR3 length equals 12 residues. Germline CDR1 reads DFQATT; CDR2 reads SNEGSKA (reference sequence). DNA of the CDR3: TGCAGTGCTAGTCTTCAGGGTTATGGCTACACCTTC. It encodes CSASLQGYGYTF.

This clonotype appeared many times. The chain joins TRBV4-3 to TRBJ2-5; TRBD1 might be the D (5 bases). The V gene lost 4 bases and the J gene lost 2 bases, with 11 bases spanning the gap. CDR1 is LGHNA and CDR2 is YSLEER in the germline V gene. This CDR3 has 14 amino acids. CDR3 amino acids: CASSPNSGQETQYF. CDR3 DNA sequence: TGCGCCAGCAGCCCCAATTCAGGGCAAGAGACCCAGTACTTC.

This clonotype was observed a few times. The rearrangement joins TRBV24-1 to TRBJ2-1; the match to TRBD1 covers 7 bases. CDR3 length: 13 residues. Germline values: CDR1 KGHDR, CDR2 SFDVKD. The V and J ends lost 12 bases and 9 bases, in that order; junction bases with no gene match: 13. Written as DNA, the CDR3 is TGTGCCGTCCGCCGGGACAGTTCAGGTGAGCAGTTCTTC. Its protein product is CAVRRDSSGEQFF.

The rearrangement uses TRBV30 and TRBJ2-1; 15 bases agree with TRBD2. This CDR3 has 16 residues. CDR1 is GTSNPN and CDR2 is SVGIG in the germline V gene (reference sequence). The trim removed 0 bases at V and 7 bases at J, leaving 4 bases unmatched. In DNA, the CDR3 is TGTGCCTGGAGTGTCCTCGGACTAGCGGGAGGGAATGAGCAGTTCTTC. Its translation is CAWSVLGLAGGNEQFF.

V gene TRBV12-3 or TRBV12-4 combines with J gene TRBJ2-3; tentative D call: TRBD1 (6 bases). This CDR3 is 15 amino acids long. Trimming removed 6 bases at V and 2 bases at J, with 15 bases between. This chain's CDR3 is CASSKGQLYTDTQYF. DNA of the CDR3: TGTGCCAGCAGCAAAGGACAGCTATACACAGATACGCAGTATTTT.

J is TRBJ2-1 and V is TRBV7-9; weak D call: TRBD2 (6 bases). The CDR3 is made up of 15 amino acids. Germline CDR1 and CDR2: SEHNR and FQNEAQ (reference sequence). V lost 4 bases and J 2 bases, leaving 12 bases between the germline ends. The CDR3 region is CASSSWGDPYNEQFF. The CDR3 nucleotides are TGTGCCAGCAGCTCATGGGGGGACCCCTACAATGAGCAGTTCTTC.

The V gene is TRBV10-3, the J gene TRBJ2-1; TRBD2 matches 8 bases. There are 15 residues in the CDR3. J gave up 0 bases and V 11 bases, and 9 bases lay outside the gene matches. Germline V CDR1 and CDR2: ENHRY, SYGVKD. The CDR3 nucleotides read TGTGCCTCCGAAAGCGGGAGAAGCTCCTACAATGAGCAGTTCTTC. Translated: CASESGRSSYNEQFF.

V usage is TRBV20-1 and J usage is TRBJ2-7; 10 bases are shared with TRBD2. V shed 1 base and J 10 bases; nucleotides not matched to a gene: 10. CDR3 length: 14 residues. Germline assignment: CDR1 DFQATT and CDR2 SNEGSKA (reference sequence). CDR3 region: CSARVEIAGGIQYF. The CDR3 bases are TGCAGTGCTAGAGTTGAGATAGCGGGGGGTATACAGTACTTC.

The rearrangement links TRBV7-2 to TRBJ2-3; D gene uncertain. Trimming left V 7 bases short and J 2 bases short, with 7 bases between. CDR1 and CDR2 (germline): SGHTA, FQGNSA. The CDR3 runs to 12 residues. The CDR3 here is CASKPTTDTQYF. The CDR3 DNA is TGTGCCAGCAAGCCCACCACAGATACGCAGTATTTT.

This clonotype was counted only a few times. The rearrangement joins TRBV29-1 to TRBJ2-7, with D hard to call. V lost 5 bases, J lost 1 base, and 12 bases lay in between. Germline V gene data show CDR1 as SQVTM and CDR2 as ANQGSEA. The CDR3 is 13 amino acids. The CDR3 spells CSVSSRVSYEQYF. CDR3 DNA: TGCAGCGTTTCTTCTCGGGTGTCCTACGAGCAGTACTTC.